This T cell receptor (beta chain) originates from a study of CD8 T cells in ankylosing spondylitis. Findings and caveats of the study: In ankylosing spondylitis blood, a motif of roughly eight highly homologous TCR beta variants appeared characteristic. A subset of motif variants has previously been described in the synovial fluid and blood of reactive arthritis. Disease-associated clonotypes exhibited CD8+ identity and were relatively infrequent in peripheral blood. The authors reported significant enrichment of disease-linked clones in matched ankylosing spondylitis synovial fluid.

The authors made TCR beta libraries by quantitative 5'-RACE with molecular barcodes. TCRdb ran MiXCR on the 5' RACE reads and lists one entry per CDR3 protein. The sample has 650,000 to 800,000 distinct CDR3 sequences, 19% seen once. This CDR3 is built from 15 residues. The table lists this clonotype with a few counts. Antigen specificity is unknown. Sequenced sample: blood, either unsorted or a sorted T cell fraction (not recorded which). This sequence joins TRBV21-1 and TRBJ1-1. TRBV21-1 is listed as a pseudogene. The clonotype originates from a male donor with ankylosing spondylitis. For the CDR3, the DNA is TGTGCCAGCAGCAAAGCTGGGCGGGAGAACACTGAAGCTTTCTTT. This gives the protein CASSKAGRENTEAFF.